Each of the 3 T cell receptor beta chains below was sequenced from the same sample in a study of cytomegalovirus exposure and HLA in healthy donors. 60 Vbeta and 13 Jbeta primers were used in PCR. The table came from immunoSEQ multiplex PCR; TCRdb's copy has only in-frame clones and leaves some out. The top ten hold approximately 4.2% of the sample, which has just under 65,000 clones, 80% seen once. Source material: PBMCs. The receptors derive from a woman aged 25-40 years in good health and CMV-seronegative.

CDR3 sequence: CASSEMSLGYTF. The DNA for the CDR3 is TGTGCCAGCAGTGAAATGTCCTTAGGCTACACCTTC. This chain joins TRBV25-1 and TRBJ1-2; D unclear. The CDR3 is made up of 12 amino acids. V lost 2 bases, J lost 8 bases, and 9 bases lay in between. Germline assignment: CDR1 MGHDK and CDR2 SYGVNS.

The DNA of the CDR3 is TGTGCCAGCAGTCCACGACAGGGTCGTTACAATGAGCAGTTCTTC. This translates into CASSPRQGRYNEQFF. J is TRBJ2-1 and V is TRBV27; TRBD1 agrees at 7 bases. Unmatched junction bases numbered 8, after V lost 5 bases and J lost 4 bases. Germline V gene lookup returns CDR1 MNHEY and CDR2 SMNVEV (reference sequence). The CDR3 has 15 residues.

This chain joins TRBV2 and TRBJ2-7; no definite D call. Germline V gene data show CDR1 as SNHLY and CDR2 as FYNNEI. The V gene lost 5 bases and the J gene lost 3 bases, with 5 bases spanning the gap. CDR3 length: 11 amino acids. As DNA, the CDR3 is TGTGCCAGCAGTCTCGGCTACGAGCAGTACTTC. As protein: CASSLGYEQYF.